The 13 T cell receptor beta chains below come from one sample, sequenced in a study of human T cells and chemical hapten exposure. From the RACE reads, TCRdb called clonotypes with MiXCR, one entry per CDR3 protein. The sample gives about 40,000 distinct CDR3 sequences, less than 4% of which show up once; about 6.7% is in the top ten. The time point was: patch test 2, 6 weeks after DPC sensitization. Indicated treatment: therapeutic diphenylcyclopropenone sensitization with weekly scalp DPC. Sequenced here: whole blood, sampled in connection with sensitization to the hapten diphenylcyclopropenone (DPC). These receptors were collected from a man in his forties or fifties with alopecia areata. Some clones in this sample may be carry-over from other donors' samples.

This clonotype was picked up many times. Here the CDR3 DNA reads TGTGCCAGCAGCACGGGAAGGCCCAATGAGCAGTTCTTC. It yields the protein CASSTGRPNEQFF. The rearrangement links TRBV12-3 or TRBV12-4 to TRBJ2-1, with D possibly matching TRBD2 (5 bases). The CDR3 consists of 13 residues. Trimming removed 6 bases at V and 6 bases at J, with 12 bases between.

At least ten counts were recorded for this clonotype. The V call is TRBV12-3 or TRBV12-4, the J call TRBJ1-4, with a possible D match to TRBD1 (6 bases). The CDR3 is 15 amino acids. The V and J ends lost 6 bases and 5 bases respectively, with 16 bases between them. The CDR3 nucleotides are TGTGCCAGCAGGCCCGGGACACCGATAAATGAAAAACTGTTTTTT. Protein sequence: CASRPGTPINEKLFF.

In its sample, this clonotype was seen many times. The chain carries TRBV4-3 and TRBJ2-7; 10 nucleotides line up with TRBD1. This CDR3 has 16 amino acids. Germline trimming cut 0 bases from V and 5 bases from J; bases unmatched to any gene: 7. The germline V gene encodes CDR1 LGHNA and CDR2 YSLEER. This chain's CDR3 is CASSQDGGTGVNEQYF. The CDR3, as DNA: TGCGCCAGCAGCCAAGATGGAGGGACAGGGGTTAACGAGCAGTACTTC.

This clonotype was seen repeatedly, ten times or more. This chain links TRBV15 with TRBJ2-2; tentatively, D is TRBD1 (6 bases). V lost 0 bases, J lost 7 bases, and 12 bases lay in between. The germline gives CDR1 LNHNV, CDR2 YYDKDF (reference sequence). This CDR3 has 15 amino acids. The CDR3 protein is CATSREARGNGELFF. In DNA, the CDR3 is TGTGCCACCAGCAGAGAAGCCAGGGGTAACGGGGAGCTGTTTTTT.

In this sample, this clonotype turned up many times. The V call is TRBV24-1, the J call TRBJ2-4, with 8 bases matching TRBD1. The CDR3 runs to 17 residues. J was trimmed by 3 bases and V by 4 bases; bases with no gene match: 10. The germline V gene has CDR1 KGHDR and CDR2 SFDVKD. As DNA, the CDR3 is TGTGCCACCAGTGAAGGGGGGACAGGCGTTATCAAAAACATTCAGTACTTC. Residues: CATSEGGTGVIKNIQYF.

In this sample, this clonotype turned up many times. This sequence joins TRBV28 and TRBJ2-5; D may be TRBD1 (5 bases). Per the germline V gene, CDR1 is MDHEN and CDR2 is SYDVKM. The CDR3 runs to 15 residues. The V and J ends lost 4 bases and 4 bases respectively, with 16 bases between them. The CDR3 DNA reads TGTGCCAGCAGTTCACAGGCCGGATTAGGAGAGACCCAGTACTTC. This gives the protein CASSSQAGLGETQYF. Variable domain in full (rest from reference TRBV28 and TRBJ2-5): DVKVTQSSRYLVKRTGEKVFLECVQDMDHENMFWYRQDPGLGLRLIYFSYDVKMKEKGDIPEGYSVSREKKERFSLILESASTNQTSMYLCASSSQAGLGETQYFGPGTRLLVL.

This clonotype has at least ten counts. This chain connects TRBV11-2 to TRBJ2-7, with a tentative D call TRBD2 (5 bases). Germline assignment: CDR1 SGHAT and CDR2 FQNNGV. V was pared by 4 bases and J by 7 bases, with 11 bases between. The CDR3 length is 12 residues. In DNA form, the CDR3 reads TGTGCCAGCAGCTCCTCCCCGGGGGAGCAGTACTTC. Its protein product is CASSSSPGEQYF.

This clonotype was counted at least ten times. The chain uses TRBV12-3 or TRBV12-4 and TRBJ2-6; D is ambiguous. The CDR3 covers 15 residues. With 6 bases removed from V and 1 base from J, the gap between germline ends came to 10 bases. This CDR3 reads CASRPSPSGANVLTF. In DNA, the CDR3 is TGTGCCAGCAGGCCAAGTCCTTCTGGGGCCAACGTCCTGACTTTC.

The sample holds many counts of this clonotype. The chain has TRBV14 and TRBJ1-4; D is undetermined. The CDR3 has 13 amino acids. CDR1 and CDR2 from the germline V gene are SGHDN and FVKESK. The ends were cut back, 4 bases at V and 8 bases at J, with 11 bases in the middle. The CDR3 loop is CASSRRLWEKLFF. The CDR3 DNA reads as TGTGCCAGCAGCCGTCGTTTATGGGAAAAACTGTTTTTT.

This clonotype has a count of ten or more. This chain links TRBV24-1 with TRBJ2-2, with D tentatively TRBD1 (6 bases). From germline, CDR1 is KGHDR and CDR2 SFDVKD. Between the trimmed V and J ends, which lost 1 base and 3 bases, there was a span of 11 bases. There are 16 residues in the CDR3. The CDR3: CATSDFSRGDTGELFF. As DNA, the CDR3 is TGTGCCACCAGTGATTTCAGCAGGGGAGACACCGGGGAGCTGTTTTTT.

This clonotype has at least ten counts. The gene calls are TRBV4-3 and TRBJ2-3; 7 nucleotides align to TRBD1. This CDR3 comprises 15 residues. Germline CDR1 and CDR2: LGHNA and YSLEER. The V segment lost 0 bases and the J segment 2 bases; nucleotides outside the gene matches: 2. The CDR3 region has the DNA TGCGCCAGCAGCCAAGAGGGACAGTTCACAGATACGCAGTATTTT. This codes for CASSQEGQFTDTQYF.

This clonotype was observed at least ten times. The chain recombines TRBV12-3 or TRBV12-4 with TRBJ2-3, with 13 bases lining up with TRBD2. V gave up 5 bases and J gave up 5 bases; unmatched junction bases: 13. This CDR3 spans 18 amino acids. For the CDR3, the DNA is TGTGCCAGCAGTCCAATTTGGCCAACTAGCGGGAGGGGAGATACGCAGTATTTT. This sequence encodes CASSPIWPTSGRGDTQYF.

This clonotype was detected many times. The gene calls are TRBV4-1 and TRBJ2-3; D unclear. There are 13 residues in the CDR3. The V gene's germline CDR1 is MGHRA and CDR2 YSYEKL. V shed 0 bases and J shed 7 bases, with 8 bases lying between them. CDR3 DNA: TGCGCCAGCAGCCAAGACGGGCCCTATACGCAGTATTTT. Residues: CASSQDGPYTQYF.